This TCR beta chain was found in a study of blood T cell repertoires in COVID-19. In the study overall: From the United States, Italy and Spain came samples of acute and convalescent COVID-19. PBMCs, B-cell-depleted T cells, or T cells were the source of the cDNA or gDNA that made up the material.

The CDR3 contains 13 residues. Germline values: CDR1 SGHAT, CDR2 FQNNGV. Trimming removed 1 base at V and 1 base at J, with 4 bases between. Original processing methods: Reference gene primer amplification in the assay estimated nucleated cell counts. The method was immunoSEQ multiplex PCR; TCRdb's version includes in-frame clones alone and lacks a portion of them. From that table come the V and J calls and clone size; the DNA was used to work out D and trimming. Of about 190,000 clones listed, around 85% were seen once; the top ten hold approximately 13%. With respect to this clone: Within the sample, other DNA sequences also encode this same CDR3.

This TCR came from a man aged 50 or older who had recovered from COVID-19. The genes are TRBV11-2 and TRBJ1-1; D ambiguous. Material for sequencing was peripheral blood. CDR3 nucleotides: TGTGCCAGCAGCTTAGCGAGGAACACTGAAGCTTTCTTT. Its translation: CASSLARNTEAFF.